These T cell receptor beta chains were read from a single sample in a study of molecular identifiers for immune sequencing clone quantification. TCRdb independently ran MiXCR on the PCR reads; one entry per CDR3 protein. The sample carries tens of thousands of distinct CDR3 sequences, around a sixth recorded once. Sequencing input: naive CD8+ T cells from blood, with Jurkat cell RNA spiked in. Receptor source: a human donor in good health. Some libraries in this study had Jurkat cell RNA spiked in. Both conserved end residues are part of each CDR3. A D gene is named only where the DNA matches it firmly. Where a row states a size, it is once, few, many or the class of an expanded clone; other rows omit it.

j_gene,d_gene,v_gene,abundance,CDR3nt,CDR3aa
TRBJ2-7,TRBD1,TRBV27,many,TGTGCCAGCAGTCACCGGACAGGCCCCTACGAGCAGTACTTC,CASSHRTGPYEQYF
TRBJ2-3,TRBD2,TRBV18,many,TGTGCCAGCTCACCCGCGATACTAGCGGGCCCCGATACGCAGTATTTT,CASSPAILAGPDTQYF
TRBJ2-3,TRBD1,TRBV10-3,medium-sized,TGTGCCAGTACAGGGGCCCTGTTGACAGATACGCAGTATTTT,CASTGALLTDTQYF
TRBJ2-5,TRBD2,TRBV28,many,TGTGCCAGCAGTTTTGAGCTAGCGGGATTCGTGGAGACCCAGTACTTC,CASSFELAGFVETQYF
TRBJ2-1,.,TRBV10-2,many,TGCGCCAGCAGTGAGAGGGGGAGCTCCTACAATGAGCAGTTCTTC,CASSERGSSYNEQFF
TRBJ1-4,.,TRBV7-8,many,TGTGCCAGCAGAGGCCCCGGACTGACTAATGAAAAACTGTTTTTT,CASRGPGLTNEKLFF
TRBJ2-7,TRBD2,TRBV20-1,many,TGCAGTGCTAGAGACCAGCGGGAGGTTTACGAGCAGTACTTC,CSARDQREVYEQYF
TRBJ2-7,TRBD2,TRBV5-1,.,TGCGCCAGCAGCCCGGGACTAGCGGGAGCAAACGAGCAGTACTTC,CASSPGLAGANEQYF
TRBJ1-1,TRBD1,TRBV12-3/TRBV12-4,few,TGTGCCAGCAGGCCGACAGGGATGAACACTGAAGCTTTCTTT,CASRPTGMNTEAFF
TRBJ2-3,.,TRBV7-9,many,TGTGCCAGCAGCTCAGGGGCGATCGCAGATACGCAGTATTTT,CASSSGAIADTQYF
TRBJ2-5,.,TRBV2,many,TGTGCCAGCAGTAACGGGACACCGAGAGAGACCCAGTACTTC,CASSNGTPRETQYF
TRBJ2-7,.,TRBV13,many,TGTGCCAGCAGCAAGACCCGGGAGGAGCAGTACTTC,CASSKTREEQYF
TRBJ2-1,.,TRBV11-2,.,TGTGCCAGCAGCCTCGTTTCTGGTTTGGACAATGAGCAGTTCTTC,CASSLVSGLDNEQFF
TRBJ1-5,.,TRBV12-3/TRBV12-4,few,TGTGCCAGCAGTTTACTGTGGAGTCAGCCCCAGCATTTT,CASSLLWSQPQHF
TRBJ2-3,.,TRBV19,many,TGTGCCAGTAGTCCTTATACGAAACACAGGGTTACTAGCACAGATACGCAGTATTTT,CASSPYTKHRVTSTDTQYF
TRBJ2-1,TRBD2,TRBV3-1,.,TGTGCCAGCAGCCAAGATGGCTGGACTAGCGGATACAATGAGCAGTTCTTC,CASSQDGWTSGYNEQFF
TRBJ2-5,.,TRBV7-8,many,TGTGCCAGCAGCTTAGGGCCGAACCAAGAGACCCAGTACTTC,CASSLGPNQETQYF
TRBJ1-6,.,TRBV7-9,few,TGTGCCAGCAGGGGCATCAATTCACCCCTCCACTTT,CASRGINSPLHF
TRBJ1-1,TRBD1,TRBV18,many,TGTGCCAGCTCACCATCATCCGCGACAGGGACTGAAGCTTTCTTT,CASSPSSATGTEAFF
TRBJ2-5,.,TRBV11-2,.,TGTGCCAGCAGCTTAGTGGCTGGCGGGGAGACCCAGTACTTC,CASSLVAGGETQYF
TRBJ2-1,.,TRBV6-5,many,TGTGCCAGCAGCCCCGGGGCTCCATACAATGAGCAGTTCTTC,CASSPGAPYNEQFF
TRBJ2-2,.,TRBV27,.,TGTGCCAGCAGTTTATCCCACGGACTCTTCACCGGGGAGCTGTTTTTT,CASSLSHGLFTGELFF
TRBJ2-3,TRBD1,TRBV30,many,TGTGCCTGGAGTGTAAAGACAGGGCCTAGCACAGATACGCAGTATTTT,CAWSVKTGPSTDTQYF
TRBJ2-5,.,TRBV28,many,TGTGCCAGCAGACAAACAGGGCCAGAGACCCAGTACTTC,CASRQTGPETQYF
TRBJ2-3,TRBD2,TRBV7-6,many,TGTGCCAGCAGCTTGTCTGTAGCGGGAAGTAGCACAGATACGCAGTATTTT,CASSLSVAGSSTDTQYF
TRBJ2-5,.,TRBV4-2,many,TGTGCCAGCAGCCAAGAGGAGGCCAACCGGGGGGAGACCCAGTACTTC,CASSQEEANRGETQYF
TRBJ2-4,.,TRBV6-6,many,TGTGCCAGCAGTTACACCGCCATTCAGTACTTC,CASSYTAIQYF
TRBJ2-6,.,TRBV24-1,.,TGTGCCACCAGTATTGGAGAGGCTCGCTCTGGGGCCAACGTCCTGACTTTC,CATSIGEARSGANVLTF
TRBJ2-7,.,TRBV19,many,TGTGCCAGTAGTATGAGGGATACCGGGCCCTACGAGCAGTACTTC,CASSMRDTGPYEQYF
TRBJ2-1,.,TRBV7-9,few,TGTGCCAGCAGCCGACCGGGACACCCATACAATGAGCAGTTCTTC,CASSRPGHPYNEQFF
TRBJ2-7,.,TRBV30,few,TGTGCCTGGAGTGAGGTGGAACCCTACGAGCAGTACTTC,CAWSEVEPYEQYF
TRBJ2-1,TRBD2,TRBV30,many,TGTGCCTGGAAACTAGCGTCCTACAATGAGCAGTTCTTC,CAWKLASYNEQFF
TRBJ2-7,.,TRBV5-1,once,TGCGCCAGCAACACGGAATCGGGACCCGCGATGTACGAGCAGTACTTC,CASNTESGPAMYEQYF
TRBJ2-1,.,TRBV6-2/TRBV6-3,many,TGTGCCAGCAGTCCTCCGGCAATCGGCGGCCAAGAGCAGTTCTTC,CASSPPAIGGQEQFF
TRBJ2-7,TRBD1,TRBV4-1,many,TGCGCCAGCAGCCAAGGGCTCTCGGGGAGACAGGGACCCTACGAGCAGTACTTC,CASSQGLSGRQGPYEQYF
TRBJ2-3,TRBD1,TRBV7-6,many,TGTGCCAGCAGCTTAGCAGGGACAGGGGTCCTCACAGATACGCAGTATTTT,CASSLAGTGVLTDTQYF
TRBJ2-1,TRBD2,TRBV7-9,many,TGTGCCAGCAGCCTAGCGGGGCGCTCCTACAATGAGCAGTTCTTC,CASSLAGRSYNEQFF
TRBJ2-3,TRBD2,TRBV3-1,many,TGTGCCAGCAGCCCTCCTTTAGCGGGAGAGGCAGATACGCAGTATTTT,CASSPPLAGEADTQYF
TRBJ1-1,TRBD1,TRBV6-6,few,TGTGCCAGCAGTTACACCGGACAGGGTGGGGCTTTCTTT,CASSYTGQGGAFF
TRBJ2-2,TRBD2,TRBV6-1,many,TGTGCCAGCACCACCGGGACTAGCGGGAGGACGGGGGAGCTGTTTTTT,CASTTGTSGRTGELFF
TRBJ2-5,.,TRBV25-1,many,TGTGCCAGCAGTGGGGCCCTGGGGCAAGAGACCCAGTACTTC,CASSGALGQETQYF
TRBJ1-1,.,TRBV10-3,many,TGTGCCATCAGTGAAGGGGGGGTCAACACTGAAGCTTTCTTT,CAISEGGVNTEAFF
TRBJ1-2,TRBD1,TRBV19,many,TGTGCCAGTAGTATATTAACAGGGGGCGCCGGGATCGGCTACACCTTC,CASSILTGGAGIGYTF
TRBJ1-4,TRBD1,TRBV3-1,few,TGTGCCAGCAGCCTGAATTTTGGGACAGACAATGAAAAACTGTTTTTT,CASSLNFGTDNEKLFF
TRBJ2-5,.,TRBV29-1,many,TGCAGCGTTGAAGGGGCAGGAGACCAAGAGACCCAGTACTTC,CSVEGAGDQETQYF
TRBJ2-4,.,TRBV13,.,TGTGCCAGCAGCTTATTAACGGAGCAAGCCAAAAGCATTCAGTACTTC,CASSLLTEQAKSIQYF
TRBJ2-5,TRBD2,TRBV2,many,TGTGCCAGCATGCTAGCGGCTCAGTACCAAGAGACCCAGTACTTC,CASMLAAQYQETQYF
TRBJ1-3,TRBD1,TRBV13,few,TGTGCCAGCAGCAACCCCAGGGGGCCGGGAGGAAACACCATATATTTT,CASSNPRGPGGNTIYF
TRBJ2-7,.,TRBV7-9,few,TGTGCCAGCAGTCCGGACAGCCGATACGAGCAGTACTTC,CASSPDSRYEQYF
TRBJ2-5,TRBD1,TRBV11-2,many,TGTGCCAGCAGCCCCACGACAGGGGGCCAAGAGACCCAGTACTTC,CASSPTTGGQETQYF
TRBJ2-3,TRBD2,TRBV27,many,TGTGCCAGCAGTTTATTGTTGACTAGCGGCACAGATACGCAGTATTTT,CASSLLLTSGTDTQYF
TRBJ2-1,.,TRBV7-9,.,TGTGCCAGCAGCTACGGACTGGAAGGGCAGTTCTTC,CASSYGLEGQFF
TRBJ2-3,TRBD1,TRBV29-1,many,TGCAGCGTTGTCAGACAGGGGGTTTCGTATTTT,CSVVRQGVSYF
TRBJ1-2,.,TRBV27,many,TGTGCCAGCAGTTTATGGCCCGACGGCTATGGCTACACCTTC,CASSLWPDGYGYTF
TRBJ1-1,TRBD1,TRBV9,few,TGTGCCAGCAGCAAGCAGGGGGCGGACACTGAAGCTTTCTTT,CASSKQGADTEAFF
TRBJ2-1,.,TRBV14,many,TGTGCCAGCAGCCAGCTGACTGCACCCTACAATGAGCAGTTCTTC,CASSQLTAPYNEQFF
TRBJ2-1,TRBD2,TRBV27,.,TGTGCCAGCAGTTATAGCGGGATCCCCTACAATGAGCAGTTCTTC,CASSYSGIPYNEQFF
TRBJ1-1,.,TRBV6-2/TRBV6-3,many,TGTGCCAGCAGTTACTCCGCTACGAGGAACACTGAAGCTTTCTTT,CASSYSATRNTEAFF